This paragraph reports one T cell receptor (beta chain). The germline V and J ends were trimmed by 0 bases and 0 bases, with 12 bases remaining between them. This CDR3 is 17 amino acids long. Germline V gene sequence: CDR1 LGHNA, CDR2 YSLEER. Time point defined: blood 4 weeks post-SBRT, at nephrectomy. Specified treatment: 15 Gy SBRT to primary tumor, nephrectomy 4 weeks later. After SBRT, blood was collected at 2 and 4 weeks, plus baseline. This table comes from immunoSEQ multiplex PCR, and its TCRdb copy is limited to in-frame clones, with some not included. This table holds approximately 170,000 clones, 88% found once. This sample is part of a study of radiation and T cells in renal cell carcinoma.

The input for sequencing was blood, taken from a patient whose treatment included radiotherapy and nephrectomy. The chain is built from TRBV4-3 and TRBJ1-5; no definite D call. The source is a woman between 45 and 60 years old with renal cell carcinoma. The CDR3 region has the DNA TGCGCCAGCAGCCAAGATCTGAATCTCTATAGCAATCAGCCCCAGCATTTT. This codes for CASSQDLNLYSNQPQHF.